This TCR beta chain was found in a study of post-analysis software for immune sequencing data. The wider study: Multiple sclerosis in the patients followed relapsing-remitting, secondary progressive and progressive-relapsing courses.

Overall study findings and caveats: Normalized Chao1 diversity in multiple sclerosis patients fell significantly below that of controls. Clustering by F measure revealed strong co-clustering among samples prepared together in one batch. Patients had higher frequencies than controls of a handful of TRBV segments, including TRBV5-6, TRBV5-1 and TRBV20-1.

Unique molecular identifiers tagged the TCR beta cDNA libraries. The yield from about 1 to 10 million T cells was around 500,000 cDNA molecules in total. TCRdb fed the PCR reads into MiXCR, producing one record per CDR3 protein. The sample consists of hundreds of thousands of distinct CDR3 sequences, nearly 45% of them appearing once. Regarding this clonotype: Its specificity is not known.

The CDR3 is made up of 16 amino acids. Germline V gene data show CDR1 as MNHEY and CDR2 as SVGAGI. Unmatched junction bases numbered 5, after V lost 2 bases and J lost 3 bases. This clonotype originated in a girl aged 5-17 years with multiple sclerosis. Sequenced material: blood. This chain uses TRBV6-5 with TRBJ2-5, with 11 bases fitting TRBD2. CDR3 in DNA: TGTGCCAGCAGTTACACTCTACTAGCGGGAGAAGAGACCCAGTACTTC. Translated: CASSYTLLAGEETQYF.